One T cell receptor beta chain is described in this entry. This sample was taken from a study of blood T cell repertoires in COVID-19. Sequencing used immunoSEQ multiplex PCR; TCRdb keeps in-frame clones, though not all of them. The sample lists over 120,000 clones; 60% to 80% were seen once. Sequencing was performed on peripheral blood. The clonotype originates from a woman aged 45-60 years with active or convalescent COVID-19.

Written as DNA, the CDR3 is TGTGCCAGCAGCTTACGCCAGGGAAGCCCTCAATCTGAAAAACTGTTTTTT. Amino acids: CASSLRQGSPQSEKLFF. The chain joins TRBV5-6 to TRBJ1-4, with a weak D call TRBD1 (5 bases). V lost 2 bases to trimming and J lost 7 bases, with 21 bases between them. From germline, CDR1 is SGHDT and CDR2 YYEEEE. CDR3 length: 17 amino acids.